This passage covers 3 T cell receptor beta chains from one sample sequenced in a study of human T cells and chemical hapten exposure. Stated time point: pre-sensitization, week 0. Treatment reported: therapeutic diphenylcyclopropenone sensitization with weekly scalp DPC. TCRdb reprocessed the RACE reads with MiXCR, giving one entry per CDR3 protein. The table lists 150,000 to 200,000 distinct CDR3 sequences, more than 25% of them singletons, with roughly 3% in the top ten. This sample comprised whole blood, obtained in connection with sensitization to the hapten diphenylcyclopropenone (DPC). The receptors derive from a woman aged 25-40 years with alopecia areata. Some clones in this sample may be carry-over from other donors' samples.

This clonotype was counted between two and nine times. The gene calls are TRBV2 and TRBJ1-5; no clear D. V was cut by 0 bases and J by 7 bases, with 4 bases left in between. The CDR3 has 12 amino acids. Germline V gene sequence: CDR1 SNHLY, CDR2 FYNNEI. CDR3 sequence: CASSEARQPQHF. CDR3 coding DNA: TGTGCCAGCAGTGAAGCTAGGCAGCCCCAGCATTTT.

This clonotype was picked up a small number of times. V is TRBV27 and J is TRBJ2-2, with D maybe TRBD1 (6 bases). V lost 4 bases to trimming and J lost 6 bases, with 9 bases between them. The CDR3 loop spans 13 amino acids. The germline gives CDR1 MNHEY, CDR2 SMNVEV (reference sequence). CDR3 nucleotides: TGTGCCAGCAGTTATGACAGGTCCGGGGAGCTGTTTTTT. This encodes CASSYDRSGELFF.

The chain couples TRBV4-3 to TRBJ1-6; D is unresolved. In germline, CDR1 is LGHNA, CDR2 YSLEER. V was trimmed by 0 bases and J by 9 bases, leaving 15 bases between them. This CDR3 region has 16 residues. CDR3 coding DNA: TGCGCCAGCAGCCAAGATCGAACGGCCACGGGTTCACCCCTCCACTTT. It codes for CASSQDRTATGSPLHF.